The 16 T cell receptor beta chains in this list originate from one sample, sequenced in a study of early T cells in non-severe SARS-CoV-2 infection. TCRdb reprocessed the 5' RACE reads with MiXCR, giving one entry per CDR3 protein. The table includes about 90,000 distinct CDR3 sequences, approximately 12% detected once. Sample: whole blood, taken at baseline. The receptors were gathered from an adult who was a healthcare worker with PCR-confirmed SARS-CoV-2 infection or an uninfected control (not recorded which).

Turning to this clonotype: Germline and junction disagree at one end, which may indicate a read error. V usage is TRBV29-1 and J usage is TRBJ2-5, with TRBD1 as a possible D gene (5 bases). Germline V lookup: CDR1 SQVTM, CDR2 ANQGSEA. CDR3 size: 11 residues. The CDR3 nucleotides are TGCAGCGTCTCCCAGGGCCTGGAGCTTAACTTC. Protein product: CSVSQGLELNF.

The chain has TRBV7-8 and TRBJ1-4, with D possibly being TRBD1 (5 bases). Per germline, CDR1 SGHVS and CDR2 FQNEAQ. CDR3 length: 16 amino acids. Deletions cut 5 bases from V and 8 bases from J, with 21 bases between. CDR3 amino acids: CASSPAGRGPYEKLFF. CDR3 DNA: TGTGCCAGCAGCCCGGCGGGGCGGGGACCCTACGAAAAACTGTTTTTT.

This clonotype was detected a few times. The J gene is TRBJ1-4, the V gene TRBV2; D uncertain. Trimming pared 2 bases from V and 4 bases from J, leaving 14 bases between. This CDR3 is built from 16 residues. CDR1 is SNHLY, CDR2 FYNNEI, per germline. The chain's CDR3 is CASSELRDYHNEKLFF. CDR3 coding DNA: TGTGCCAGCAGTGAACTGCGTGATTACCATAATGAAAAACTGTTTTTT.

V and J are TRBV7-9 and TRBJ1-1; D is possibly TRBD1 (6 bases). CDR3 length equals 15 residues. Germline CDR1 SEHNR, CDR2 FQNEAQ (reference sequence). V lost 4 bases and J lost 3, with 15 bases in between. CDR3 sequence reads: CASSWSGAWDTEAFF. The CDR3 bases are TGTGCCAGCAGCTGGTCGGGGGCCTGGGACACTGAAGCTTTCTTT.

The rearrangement links TRBV2 to TRBJ2-4; 8 bases match TRBD1. Germline V CDR1 and CDR2: SNHLY, FYNNEI. The CDR3 is 15 residues long. With V trimmed by 5 bases and J by 0 bases, 3 bases remained unmatched. CDR3 nucleotides: TGTGCCAGCAGTACGGGACAGGTAGCCAAAAACATTCAGTACTTC. Its translation: CASSTGQVAKNIQYF.

This clonotype was counted between two and nine times. This chain joins TRBV12-3 or TRBV12-4 and TRBJ1-1; TRBD1 is a possible D gene (5 bases). The CDR3 has 13 residues. The V gene lost 5 bases and the J gene lost 5 bases, with 12 bases spanning the gap. The CDR3 loop is CASSQGRSTEAFF. The DNA for the CDR3 is TGTGCCAGCAGTCAGGGAAGGAGTACTGAAGCTTTCTTT.

The genes are TRBV27 and TRBJ1-6; D ambiguous. The germline V gene encodes CDR1 MNHEY and CDR2 SMNVEV (reference sequence). The CDR3 runs to 13 residues. Trimming cost V 5 bases and J 10 bases, with 12 bases left between them. The CDR3 sequence: CASSPGVWSPLHF. For the CDR3, the DNA is TGTGCCAGCAGTCCTGGCGTCTGGTCACCCCTCCACTTT.

The chain couples TRBV20-1 to TRBJ2-7; D unclear. The CDR3 is 14 residues long. Trimming took 4 bases from V and 1 from J, leaving 14 bases between them. The germline V gene encodes CDR1 DFQATT and CDR2 SNEGSKA (reference sequence). The CDR3 DNA is TGCAGTGCTAAAGGAGCTCCATTTTCCTACGAGCAGTACTTC. This translates into CSAKGAPFSYEQYF.

The chain employs TRBV6-5 and TRBJ2-1; 9 positions match TRBD2. Germline assignment: CDR1 MNHEY and CDR2 SVGAGI. The CDR3 sequence is 14 residues long. The V and J ends lost 8 bases and 2 bases, in that order; junction bases with no gene match: 4. The CDR3 DNA sequence: TGTGCCAGCGGCGGGAGGGGTGCCTACAATGAGCAGTTCTTC. As protein: CASGGRGAYNEQFF.

This clonotype was counted between two and nine times. The chain uses TRBV2 and TRBJ2-1; TRBD2 matches at 7 bases. The CDR3 runs 14 residues. J was trimmed by 5 bases and V by 8 bases; bases with no gene match: 9. CDR1 SNHLY and CDR2 FYNNEI come from the germline V gene. The CDR3 sequence is CASAGLVGDNEQFF. The CDR3 nucleotides are TGTGCCAGCGCAGGACTAGTTGGGGACAATGAGCAGTTCTTC.

Many counts were recorded for this clonotype. The J gene is TRBJ2-5, the V gene TRBV11-2, with D unclear. In germline, CDR1 is SGHAT, CDR2 FQNNGV. Trimming took off 1 base at V and 9 bases at J, with 12 bases between the two ends. The CDR3 totals 13 residues. CDR3 in DNA: TGTGCCAGCAGCTTAGGGGCCTCCGTGGCCCAGTACTTC. Encoded protein: CASSLGASVAQYF. The full variable domain, in which reference TRBV11-2 and TRBJ2-5 provide the parts outside the CDR3, is EAGVAQSPRYKIIEKRQSVAFWCNPISGHATLYWYQQILGQGPKLLIQFQNNGVVDDSQLPKDRFSAERLKGVDSTLKIQPAKLEDSAVYLCASSLGASVAQYFGPGTRLLVL.

This clonotype came up many times. The chain recombines TRBV5-1 with TRBJ2-1; D is perhaps TRBD1 (6 bases). The germline gives CDR1 SGHRS, CDR2 YFSETQ. V dropped 0 bases and J dropped 0 bases, with 13 bases sitting between them. This CDR3 spans 17 amino acids. The CDR3 region is CASSLGQGQSSYNEQFF. CDR3 coding DNA: TGCGCCAGCAGCTTGGGCCAAGGACAGAGCTCCTACAATGAGCAGTTCTTC.

V gene TRBV12-3 or TRBV12-4 combines with J gene TRBJ2-7, with TRBD2 identical over 8 bases. The CDR3 length is 14 residues. V shed 6 bases and J 8 bases; nucleotides not matched to a gene: 12. The CDR3 DNA reads TGTGCCAGCAGCTCCGTAGCGGGACCCGTTCAGCAGTACTTC. Translated: CASSSVAGPVQQYF.

This clonotype came up many times. This sequence joins TRBV5-1 and TRBJ2-1, with 15 bases aligning to TRBD2. The CDR3 extends over 17 amino acids. The germline gives CDR1 SGHRS, CDR2 YFSETQ. Germline trimming cut 4 bases from V and 10 bases from J; bases unmatched to any gene: 12. DNA of the CDR3: TGCGCCAGCAGCCCGGAGAGGAGGACTAGCGGGGGGGACGAGCAGTTCTTC. Its protein product is CASSPERRTSGGDEQFF.

The chain has TRBV29-1 and TRBJ2-1; 9 bases line up with TRBD1. Germline V CDR1 and CDR2: SQVTM, ANQGSEA. The CDR3 has 14 amino acids. Trimming removed 5 bases from V and 8 bases from J; junction bases left unmatched: 10. CDR3 sequence reads: CSVTGDRVTDEQFF. In DNA, the CDR3 is TGCAGCGTTACCGGGGACAGGGTGACGGATGAGCAGTTCTTC.

This clonotype has only a few counts. The chain employs TRBV6-1 and TRBJ1-1; D is uncertain. The CDR3 covers 16 residues. Germline values: CDR1 MNHNS, CDR2 SASEGT. The V and J ends lost 1 base and 0 bases respectively, with 12 bases between them. The DNA of the CDR3 is TGTGCCAGCAGTGAAGGTAGGAGCAGCCTGAACACTGAAGCTTTCTTT. Translation: CASSEGRSSLNTEAFF.